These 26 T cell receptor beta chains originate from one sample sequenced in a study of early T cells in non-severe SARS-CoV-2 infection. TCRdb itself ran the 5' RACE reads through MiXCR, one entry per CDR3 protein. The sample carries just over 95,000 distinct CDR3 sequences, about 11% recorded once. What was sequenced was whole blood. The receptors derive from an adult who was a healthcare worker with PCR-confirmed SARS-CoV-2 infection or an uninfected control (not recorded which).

CDR3 sequence (DNA): TGTGCCAGCAGTTACGGGGCGGGAGGGCCCTACGAGCAGTACTTC. It is translated as CASSYGAGGPYEQYF. The chain combines TRBV6-5 with TRBJ2-7; 9 bases match TRBD2. Trimming at V came to 2 bases and at J to 2 bases, leaving 4 bases not matched to a gene. This CDR3 spans 15 amino acids. The germline V gene has CDR1 MNHEY and CDR2 SVGAGI.

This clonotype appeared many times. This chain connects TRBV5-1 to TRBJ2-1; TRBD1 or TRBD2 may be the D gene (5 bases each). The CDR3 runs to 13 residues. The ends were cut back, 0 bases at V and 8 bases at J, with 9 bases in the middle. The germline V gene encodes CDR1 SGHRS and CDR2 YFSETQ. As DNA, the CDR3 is TGCGCCAGCAGCTTGGCCAGAGGGGATGAGCAGTTCTTC. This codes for CASSLARGDEQFF.

DNA for the CDR3: TGTGCCAGCAGTAGGTACGGGGCTAGCTCCTACGAGCAGTACTTC. Translation gives CASSRYGASSYEQYF. The rearrangement uses TRBV28 and TRBJ2-7; D assignment may be TRBD1 or TRBD2 (5 bases each). V was shortened by 5 bases and J by 0 bases, with 14 bases between the two germline ends. The CDR3 length is 15 residues. Germline V gives CDR1 MDHEN, CDR2 SYDVKM.

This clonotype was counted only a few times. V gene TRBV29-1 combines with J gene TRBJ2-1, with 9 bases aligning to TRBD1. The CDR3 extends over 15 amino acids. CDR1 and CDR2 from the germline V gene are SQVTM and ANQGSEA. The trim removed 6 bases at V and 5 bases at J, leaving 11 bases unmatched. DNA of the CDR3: TGCAGCGTGATTTCCGGGACAGGGAAGGACAATGAGCAGTTCTTC. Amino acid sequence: CSVISGTGKDNEQFF.

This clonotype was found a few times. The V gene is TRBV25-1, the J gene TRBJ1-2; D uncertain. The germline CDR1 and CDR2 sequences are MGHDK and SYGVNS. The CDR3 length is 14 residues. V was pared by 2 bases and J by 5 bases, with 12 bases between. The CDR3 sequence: CASSEERSRYGYTF. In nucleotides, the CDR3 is TGTGCCAGCAGTGAAGAGCGCAGTAGATATGGCTACACCTTC.

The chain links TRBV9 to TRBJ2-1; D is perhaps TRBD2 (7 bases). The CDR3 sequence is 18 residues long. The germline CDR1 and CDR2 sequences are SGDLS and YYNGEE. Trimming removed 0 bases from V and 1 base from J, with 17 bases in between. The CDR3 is CASSVVPARGLSYNEQFF. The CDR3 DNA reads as TGTGCCAGCAGCGTAGTCCCTGCGCGGGGGCTATCCTACAATGAGCAGTTCTTC.

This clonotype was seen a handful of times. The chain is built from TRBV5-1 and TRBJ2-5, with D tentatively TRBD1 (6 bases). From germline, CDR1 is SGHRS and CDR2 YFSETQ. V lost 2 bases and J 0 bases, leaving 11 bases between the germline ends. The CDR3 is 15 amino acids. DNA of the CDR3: TGCGCCAGCAGCTTCGACAGGACGTACCAAGAGACCCAGTACTTC. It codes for CASSFDRTYQETQYF.

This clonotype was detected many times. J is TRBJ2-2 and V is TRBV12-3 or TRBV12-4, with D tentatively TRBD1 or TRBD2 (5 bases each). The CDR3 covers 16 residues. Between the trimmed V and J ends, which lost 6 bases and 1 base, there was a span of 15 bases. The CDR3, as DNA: TGTGCCAGCAGCGGGGACCGAGGAAGGAACACCGGGGAGCTGTTTTTT. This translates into CASSGDRGRNTGELFF.

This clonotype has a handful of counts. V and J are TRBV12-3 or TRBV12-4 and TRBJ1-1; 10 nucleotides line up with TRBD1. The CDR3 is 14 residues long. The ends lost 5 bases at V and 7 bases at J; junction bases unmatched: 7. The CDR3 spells CASSPLGQGFEAFF. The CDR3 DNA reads TGTGCCAGCAGTCCTTTGGGACAGGGGTTTGAAGCTTTCTTT.

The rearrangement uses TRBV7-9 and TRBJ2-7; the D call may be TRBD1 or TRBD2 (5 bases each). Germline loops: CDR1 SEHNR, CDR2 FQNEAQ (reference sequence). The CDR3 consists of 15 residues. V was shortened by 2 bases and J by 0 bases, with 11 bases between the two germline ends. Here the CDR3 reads CASSLRGASSYEQYF. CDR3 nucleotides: TGTGCCAGCAGCTTACGAGGGGCGAGCTCCTACGAGCAGTACTTC. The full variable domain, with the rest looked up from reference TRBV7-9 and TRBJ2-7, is DTGVSQNPRHKITKRGQNVTFRCDPISEHNRLYWYRQTLGQGPEFLTYFQNEAQLEKSRLLSDRFSAERPKGSFSTLEIQRTEQGDSAMYLCASSLRGASSYEQYFGPGTRLTVT.

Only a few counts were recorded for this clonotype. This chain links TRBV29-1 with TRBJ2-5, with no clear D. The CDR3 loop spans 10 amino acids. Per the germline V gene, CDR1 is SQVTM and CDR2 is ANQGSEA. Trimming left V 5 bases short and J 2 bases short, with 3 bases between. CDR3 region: CSVLQETQYF. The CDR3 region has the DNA TGCAGCGTTTTGCAAGAGACCCAGTACTTC.

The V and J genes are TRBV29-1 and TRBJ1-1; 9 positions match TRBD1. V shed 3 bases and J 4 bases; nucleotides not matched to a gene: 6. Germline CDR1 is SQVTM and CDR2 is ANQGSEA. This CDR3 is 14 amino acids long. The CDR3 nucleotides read TGCAGCGTTGACTCGGGACAGGGATCCACTGAAGCTTTCTTT. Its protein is CSVDSGQGSTEAFF.

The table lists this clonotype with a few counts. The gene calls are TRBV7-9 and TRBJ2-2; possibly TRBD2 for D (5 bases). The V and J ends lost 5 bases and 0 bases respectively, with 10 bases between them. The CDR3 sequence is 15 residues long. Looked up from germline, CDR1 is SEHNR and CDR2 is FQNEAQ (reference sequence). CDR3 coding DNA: TGTGCCAGCAGCCAGAGGGAGCCGAACACCGGGGAGCTGTTTTTT. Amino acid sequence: CASSQREPNTGELFF.

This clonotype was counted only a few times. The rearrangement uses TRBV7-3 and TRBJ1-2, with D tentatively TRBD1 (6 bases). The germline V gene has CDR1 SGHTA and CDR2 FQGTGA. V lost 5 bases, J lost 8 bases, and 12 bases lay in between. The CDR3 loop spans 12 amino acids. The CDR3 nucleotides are TGTGCCAGCAGCAGTGACAGGATAGGCTACACCTTC. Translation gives CASSSDRIGYTF.

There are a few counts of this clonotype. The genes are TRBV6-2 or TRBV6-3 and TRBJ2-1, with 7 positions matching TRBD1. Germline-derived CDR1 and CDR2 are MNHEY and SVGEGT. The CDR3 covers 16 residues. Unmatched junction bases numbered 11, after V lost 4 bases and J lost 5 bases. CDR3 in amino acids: CASSFKTPGQNNEQFF. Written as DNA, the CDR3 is TGTGCCAGCAGTTTCAAGACCCCGGGACAGAACAATGAGCAGTTCTTC.

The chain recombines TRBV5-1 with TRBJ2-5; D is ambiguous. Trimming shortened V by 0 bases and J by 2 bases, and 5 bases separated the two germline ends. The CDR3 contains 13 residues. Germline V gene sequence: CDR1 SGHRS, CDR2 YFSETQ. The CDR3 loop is CASSLEHQETQYF. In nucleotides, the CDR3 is TGCGCCAGCAGCTTGGAGCATCAAGAGACCCAGTACTTC.

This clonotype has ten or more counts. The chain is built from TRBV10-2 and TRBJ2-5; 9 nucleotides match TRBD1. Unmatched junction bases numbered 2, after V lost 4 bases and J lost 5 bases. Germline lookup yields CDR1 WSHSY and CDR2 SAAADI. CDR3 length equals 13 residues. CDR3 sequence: CASSGTGVETQYF. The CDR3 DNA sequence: TGCGCCAGCAGTGGGACAGGGGTGGAGACCCAGTACTTC.

The CDR3 is CATSDPSGNTIYF. Here the CDR3 DNA reads TGTGCCACCAGTGACCCCTCTGGAAACACCATATATTTT. The gene calls are TRBV24-1 and TRBJ1-3; D ambiguous. V was clipped by 4 bases and J by 0 bases, with 3 bases between them. The length of the CDR3 is 13 residues. Germline CDR1 is KGHDR and CDR2 is SFDVKD.

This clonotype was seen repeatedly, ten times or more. CDR3 region: CASSYGVAGAVGEQYF. As DNA, the CDR3 is TGTGCCAGCAGTTACGGGGTAGCGGGAGCGGTTGGCGAGCAGTACTTC. V usage is TRBV6-5 and J usage is TRBJ2-7; 9 bases line up with TRBD2. CDR3 size: 16 residues. CDR1 is MNHEY and CDR2 is SVGAGI in the germline V gene. With 2 bases clipped from V and 6 bases from J, the junction kept 11 bases outside the gene matches.

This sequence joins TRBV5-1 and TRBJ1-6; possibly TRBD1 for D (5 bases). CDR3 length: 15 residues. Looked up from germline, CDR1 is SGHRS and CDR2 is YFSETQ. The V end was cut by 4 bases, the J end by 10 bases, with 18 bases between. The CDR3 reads CASSRLGTRQSPLHF. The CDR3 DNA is TGCGCCAGCAGCCGGCTGGGGACCAGGCAATCACCCCTCCACTTT. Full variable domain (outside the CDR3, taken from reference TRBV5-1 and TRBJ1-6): KAGVTQTPRYLIKTRGQQVTLSCSPISGHRSVSWYQQTPGQGLQFLFEYFSETQRNKGNFPGRFSGRQFSNSRSEMNVSTLELGDSALYLCASSRLGTRQSPLHFGNGTRLTVT.

CDR3 in amino acids: CASSFEGGETQYF. DNA for the CDR3: TGTGCCAGCAGTTTTGAGGGAGGAGAGACCCAGTACTTC. This chain uses TRBV28 with TRBJ2-5; perhaps TRBD2 as D (6 bases). Germline V lookup: CDR1 MDHEN, CDR2 SYDVKM. V gave up 3 bases and J gave up 4 bases, with 9 bases separating them. CDR3 length equals 13 residues.

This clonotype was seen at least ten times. This CDR3 reads CASSTNRGLRETQYF. CDR3 bases: TGTGCCAGCAGCACGAACAGGGGGCTGAGGGAGACCCAGTACTTC. This chain joins TRBV21-1 and TRBJ2-5; TRBD1, the table's D call, lacks a check against the DNA. TRBV21-1 is a documented pseudogene. The CDR3 loop spans 15 amino acids.

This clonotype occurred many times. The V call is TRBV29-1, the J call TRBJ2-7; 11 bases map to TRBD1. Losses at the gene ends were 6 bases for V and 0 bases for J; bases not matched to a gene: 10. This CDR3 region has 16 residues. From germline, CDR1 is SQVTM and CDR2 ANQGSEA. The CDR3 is CSVPGTGGTSSYEQYF. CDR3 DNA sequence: TGCAGCGTCCCCGGGACAGGGGGGACAAGCTCCTACGAGCAGTACTTC.

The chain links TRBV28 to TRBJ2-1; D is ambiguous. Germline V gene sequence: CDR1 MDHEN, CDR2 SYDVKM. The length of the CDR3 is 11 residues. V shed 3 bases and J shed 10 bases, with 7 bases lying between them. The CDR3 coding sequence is TGTGCCAGCAGTTTTAATCGAGAGCAGTTCTTC. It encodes CASSFNREQFF.

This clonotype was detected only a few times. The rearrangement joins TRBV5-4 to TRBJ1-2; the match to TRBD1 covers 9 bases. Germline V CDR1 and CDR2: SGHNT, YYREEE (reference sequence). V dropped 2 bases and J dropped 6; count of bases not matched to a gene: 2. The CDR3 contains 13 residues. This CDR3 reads CASSLQGADGYTF. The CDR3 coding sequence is TGTGCCAGCAGCTTACAGGGGGCGGATGGCTACACCTTC.

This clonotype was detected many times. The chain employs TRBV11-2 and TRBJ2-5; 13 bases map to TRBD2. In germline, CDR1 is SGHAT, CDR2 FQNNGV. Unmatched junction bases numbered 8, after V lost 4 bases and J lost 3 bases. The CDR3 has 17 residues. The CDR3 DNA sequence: TGTGCCAGCAGCTGGACTAGCGGGAGTCGAGTGGAAGAGACCCAGTACTTC. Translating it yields CASSWTSGSRVEETQYF.